This T cell receptor beta chain was identified during a study of CD8 T cells in ankylosing spondylitis. Study-wide findings and caveats: CD8+ cells made up the disease-linked clones, which were relatively rare in peripheral blood. Within ankylosing spondylitis blood, a TCR beta motif made up of eight or nine highly homologous variants appeared to be characteristic.

This clonotype was seen a few times. The target antigen is unknown. TCRdb reprocessed the 5' RACE reads via MiXCR and lists one record per CDR3 protein. The sample carries about 800,000 distinct CDR3 sequences, about an eighth recorded once. The receptor was derived from a male donor with ankylosing spondylitis. The specimen was blood, either unsorted or a sorted T cell fraction (not recorded which).

CDR3 bases: TGTGCCTCCGATCCGGGACCCCTTAAGAATGAGCAGTTCTTC. It encodes CASDPGPLKNEQFF. The chain carries TRBV10-3 and TRBJ2-1, with D perhaps assigned TRBD1 or TRBD2 (5 bases each). Per the germline V gene, CDR1 is ENHRY and CDR2 is SYGVKD. Between the trimmed V and J ends, which lost 11 bases and 7 bases, there was a span of 21 bases. This CDR3 contains 14 residues.